This T cell receptor (beta chain) was obtained from a study of glioma-infiltrating T cells after dendritic cell vaccination. Turning to the study itself: Autologous tumor lysate-pulsed dendritic cell vaccination was given between the early 2000s and the early 2010s.

Note on this clone: Its target is not known.

Specified time point: after dendritic cell vaccination, including at tumor progression/relapse. Study-wide results and limits: Patients with more pretreatment TILs had longer time to progression and survival.

Per germline, CDR1 ENHRY and CDR2 SYGVKD. Trimming removed 7 bases at V and 8 bases at J, with 8 bases between. This CDR3 is built from 11 residues. Measured with immunoSEQ multiplex PCR; TCRdb has only the in-frame clones, and not every one. Here the sample spans roughly 50,000 clones, approximately 89% being singletons. The sequence derives from a human donor with glioblastoma. The sequences come from blood, collected after dendritic cell vaccination. The chain has TRBV10-3 and TRBJ2-2; no firm D call. The CDR3 nucleotides are TGTGCCATCACCCCGGGTGGGGAGCTGTTTTTT. The encoded protein is CAITPGGELFF.